This T cell receptor (beta chain) was sequenced during a study of memory CD4+ T cells and cytomegalovirus serostatus. Study summary: This sample comes from healthy Belgian adults, 8 to 10 CMV seropositive, about 25 seronegative.

The table came from immunoSEQ multiplex PCR; TCRdb's copy has only in-frame clones and leaves some out. The sample lists 35,000 to 50,000 clones, over 70% occurring once. Findings of the study overall: A US-trained random forest predicted CMV serostatus with median AUC around 0.9. Suggested: most of the CMV-linked TCR signature lies in CD4+ memory cells.

Germline V gene lookup returns CDR1 SNHLY and CDR2 FYNNEI. Trimming at V came to 8 bases and at J to 7 bases, leaving 10 bases not matched to a gene. The CDR3 totals 13 residues. The sort gate was single viable CD3+CD4+CD8-CD45RO+ cells for memory CD4+ T cells. CMV serostatus came from serum IgG against pp150, pp28, p38, p52. This clone was recorded once. Its antigen is undetermined. The TCR originated in an adult in good health and CMV-seronegative. Sample: memory CD4+ T cells from blood. V and J are TRBV2 and TRBJ2-7; 8 nucleotides align to TRBD1. The CDR3 reads CASGDRGLYEQYF. CDR3 DNA sequence: TGTGCCAGCGGAGACAGGGGTCTCTATGAGCAGTACTTC. The whole variable domain, filled in from reference TRBV2 and TRBJ2-7, reads EPEVTQTPSHQVTQMGQEVILRCVPISNHLYFYWYRQILGQKVEFLVSFYNNEISEKSEIFDDQFSVERPDGSNFTLKIRSTKLEDSAMYFCASGDRGLYEQYFGPGTRLTVT.